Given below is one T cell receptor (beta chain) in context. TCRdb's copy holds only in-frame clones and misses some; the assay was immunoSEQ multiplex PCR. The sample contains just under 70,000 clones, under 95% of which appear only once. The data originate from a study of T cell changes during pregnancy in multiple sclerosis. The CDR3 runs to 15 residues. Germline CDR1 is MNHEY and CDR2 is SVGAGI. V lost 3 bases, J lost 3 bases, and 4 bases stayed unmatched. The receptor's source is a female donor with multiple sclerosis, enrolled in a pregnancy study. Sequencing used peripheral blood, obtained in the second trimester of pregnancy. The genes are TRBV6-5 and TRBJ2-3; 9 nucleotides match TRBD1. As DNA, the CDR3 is TGTGCCAGCAGTTATGGACAGGGGAGAACAGATACGCAGTATTTT. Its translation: CASSYGQGRTDTQYF.